This T cell receptor (beta chain) derives from a study of beta chain features in type 1 diabetes (dated by TCRdb to the late 2010s). For the wider study: Patients and healthy donors did not differ in mean age, gender distribution, total cell number or subset yield. A total of some 110 million sorted cells were examined across all samples, and a strong correlation was observed between cell number per subset and RNA yield. In the study, recently diagnosed type 1 diabetes patients and matched healthy donors were compared on the TCRB repertoires of their sorted circulating CD4+ T cell subsets. Whereas all 30 or so donors provided naive and central memory subsets, regulatory and stem cell-like memory subsets were isolated from just 8 patients and about eight healthy donors. What the research found in general, with its limitations: PCR might favor shorter templates, but patient and control samples were amplified and corrected together, so any skew would affect both groups equally. At VDJ recombination sites, patients with type 1 diabetes made fewer insertions and deleted more nucleotides, a pattern implying thymic rearrangement abnormalities. Naive, central memory and regulatory TCRB repertoires appeared to be more alike among patients than among healthy donors. In all four CD4+ subsets, TCRB CDR3 length was moderately but significantly shorter in type 1 diabetes patients. Sequencing cDNA rather than genomic DNA could over-represent highly expressing activated cells, although activation and CD3 levels did not differ between groups. Only small numbers of individuals were included in the HLA sub-analyses, which left unresolved whether HLA type had any influence on TCRB rearrangement.

This clone was counted a few times. Its specific antigen is unknown. Nothing much larger sits one base from this clone, and base qualities are not available. Each donor gave one peripheral blood draw, around 0.12 L on average, collected into heparinised tubes. Naive, central memory, regulatory and stem cell-like memory CD4+ T cells were sorted on a BD FACSAria II using a panel including CD45RO, CCR7, CD25, CD127, CD95 and CD27. Purity was above 95% for every sorted population. Right away, PBMCs were isolated by Lymphoprep density gradient centrifugation and were stained directly, with no culture step. To minimize batch effects, samples were stained and sorted in pairs, one healthy donor with one patient per experiment. The High Capacity cDNA Reverse Transcription Kit was used to reverse transcribe all of the isolated RNA, meaning that expressed TCRB transcripts were what got sequenced. Deep immunoSEQ sequencing was performed on naive, central memory and regulatory T cell samples, with an average of roughly 4 million total reads per sample. Sorted cells were lysed in RLT buffer and RNA was extracted with DNase-treated RNeasy Micro or Mini kits, depending on cell number. To prevent cross-contamination, each cell subset was processed individually, whereas patient and healthy donor samples were processed jointly. Using the immunoSEQ multiplex PCR, TCRB sequences were amplified from cDNA into 87-bp fragments spanning the CDR3 region. The amplicons were sequenced using the Illumina HiSeq platform. In the original analysis: Synthetic template baselines were used to correct PCR bias computationally, reads within Hamming distance 2 were collapsed together, and singletons that could not be merged were discarded. Reads were aligned to IMGT to assign V, D and J genes, CDR3 length, and insertions or deletions at six rearrangement sites. Within each subset, clonotype counts were normalized to the number of sorted cells before true diversity and Gini coefficients were calculated with the tcR R package. Repertoire sharing was quantified using the overlap coefficient calculated on TCRB nucleotide sequences. Out-of-frame TCRB sequences from naive cells were analyzed to stand in for the pre-selection repertoire. The immuneACCESS repertoire file appears here via TCRdb, limited to in-frame rearrangements. These files lack a portion of the clones; in checked studies, under half of the deficit traces to unresolved V genes, and the cause of the others is not known. The V and J calls and clone size are taken from that table; D and trimming were inferred from the DNA. The sample table shows approximately 600,000 clones, and 9.5% to 15% are seen once. The biggest ten clones account for 0.09% to 0.15% of the sample.

The trim is 3 bases for V and 5 bases for J, with a gap of 13 bases between the germline ends. The germline V gene (reference sequence) supplies CDR1 SEHNR and CDR2 FQNEAQ. The CDR3 goes from the cysteine to the phenylalanine over 14 residues. Of all the DNA, just the CDR3 is kept, 42 bases in frame from base 1. The rearranged chain carries TRBV7-9 and TRBJ1-1; the D gene is not confidently resolved. The sample consisted of naive CD4+ T cells from blood. The intended sense of this specimen's cell subset or site label: true naive CD4+ T cells. The TCR comes from a man between 25 and 39 years old with type 1 diabetes. The CDR3 has the sequence CASSFNREGTEAFF. The nucleotide sequence is given as TGTGCCAGCAGCTTCAATAGGGAAGGGACTGAAGCTTTCTTT.